This T cell receptor (beta chain) emerged from a study of blood T cell repertoires in COVID-19. Across the whole study: Spain, Italy and the United States supplied samples that represented acute and convalescent COVID-19. From T cells, B-cell-depleted T cells, or PBMCs came the material, which was cDNA or gDNA.

Those enrolled in Seattle joined during active infection and were followed longitudinally afterward. Germline CDR1 and CDR2: SGHNT and YYREEE (reference sequence). This CDR3 comprises 15 residues. Trimming at V came to 6 bases and at J to 3 bases, leaving 10 bases not matched to a gene. Methods used by the authors: It was from reference gene primer amplification that nucleated cell counts were estimated. Only in-frame clones appear in the TCRdb table, and some are missing; sequencing was by immunoSEQ multiplex PCR. For V, J and clone size, that table is used; D and trimming come from the DNA. The data show more than 80,000 clones, about nine tenths seen once.

The genes are TRBV5-4 and TRBJ2-5, with 8 bases aligning to TRBD2. Sequenced material: peripheral blood. The sequence was collected from a man between 18 and 29 years old with COVID-19, enrolled during active disease. CDR3 protein: CASTLQLADKETQYF. The CDR3 DNA reads TGTGCCAGCACCCTCCAACTAGCGGATAAAGAGACCCAGTACTTC.